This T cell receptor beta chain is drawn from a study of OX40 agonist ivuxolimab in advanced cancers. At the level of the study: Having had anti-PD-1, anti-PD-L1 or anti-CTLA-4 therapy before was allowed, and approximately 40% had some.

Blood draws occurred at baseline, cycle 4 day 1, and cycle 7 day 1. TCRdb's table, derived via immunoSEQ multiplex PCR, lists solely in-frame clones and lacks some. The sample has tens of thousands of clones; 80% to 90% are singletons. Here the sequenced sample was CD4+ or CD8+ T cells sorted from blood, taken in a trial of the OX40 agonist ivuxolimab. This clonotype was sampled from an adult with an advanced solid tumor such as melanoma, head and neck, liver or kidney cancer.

Here the CDR3 reads CASSYALGGSGYTF. DNA for the CDR3: TGTGCCAGCAGTTACGCCCTGGGAGGGAGTGGCTACACCTTC. The chain is built from TRBV6-6 and TRBJ1-2, with D unclear. The CDR3 runs to 14 residues. Trimming took 2 bases from V and 7 from J, leaving 14 bases between them. From germline, CDR1 is MNHNY and CDR2 SVGAGI (reference sequence).